This T cell receptor beta chain was found in a study of human T cells and chemical hapten exposure. Study-wide background: A mostly female patient group had alopecia areata, totalis or universalis.

The germline CDR1 and CDR2 sequences are SGHRS and YFSETQ. The CDR3 totals 13 residues. The J segment lost 6 bases and the V segment lost 0 bases, leaving 1 base of the junction unmatched. TCRdb itself ran the RACE reads through MiXCR, one entry per CDR3 protein. The table records under 450,000 distinct CDR3 sequences, about 6.9% of them present only once. Time point of the sample: patch test 2, 6 weeks after DPC sensitization. Stated treatment: therapeutic diphenylcyclopropenone sensitization with weekly scalp DPC. The chain couples TRBV5-1 to TRBJ1-2, with TRBD1 identical over 8 bases. This TCR was recovered from a woman aged 18-29 years with alopecia areata. Some clones in this sample may be carry-over from other donors' samples. Sequencing was performed on whole blood, taken in connection with sensitization to the hapten diphenylcyclopropenone (DPC). CDR3 sequence: CASSLGDRNGYTF. DNA for the CDR3: TGCGCCAGCAGCTTGGGGGACAGGAATGGCTACACCTTC.